This TCR beta chain stems from a study of blood T cell repertoires in COVID-19. Study as a whole: The United States, Italy and Spain supplied acute and convalescent COVID-19 samples. T cells, B-cell-depleted T cells, or PBMCs supplied cDNA or gDNA.

This clone was seen more than once but under ten times. Trimming removed 4 bases from V and 3 bases from J; junction bases left unmatched: 7. The CDR3 covers 15 residues. Germline CDR1 SGDLS, CDR2 YYNGEE. Authors' analysis steps: Amplification of reference gene primers provided the estimated nucleated cell counts. Measured with immunoSEQ multiplex PCR; TCRdb has only the in-frame clones, and not every one. The DNA was the basis for D and trimming; V, J and clone size are from that table. The top ten clones hold roughly 28% of a sample with tens of thousands of clones, about 83% of them seen once. Sequenced sample: peripheral blood. The receptor comes from an elderly woman with acute or convalescent COVID-19. The rearrangement links TRBV9 to TRBJ2-1; 7 nucleotides line up with TRBD1. Here the CDR3 DNA reads TGTGCCAGCAGCCTCACAGGGGTAATCTACAATGAGCAGTTCTTC. Its translation: CASSLTGVIYNEQFF.